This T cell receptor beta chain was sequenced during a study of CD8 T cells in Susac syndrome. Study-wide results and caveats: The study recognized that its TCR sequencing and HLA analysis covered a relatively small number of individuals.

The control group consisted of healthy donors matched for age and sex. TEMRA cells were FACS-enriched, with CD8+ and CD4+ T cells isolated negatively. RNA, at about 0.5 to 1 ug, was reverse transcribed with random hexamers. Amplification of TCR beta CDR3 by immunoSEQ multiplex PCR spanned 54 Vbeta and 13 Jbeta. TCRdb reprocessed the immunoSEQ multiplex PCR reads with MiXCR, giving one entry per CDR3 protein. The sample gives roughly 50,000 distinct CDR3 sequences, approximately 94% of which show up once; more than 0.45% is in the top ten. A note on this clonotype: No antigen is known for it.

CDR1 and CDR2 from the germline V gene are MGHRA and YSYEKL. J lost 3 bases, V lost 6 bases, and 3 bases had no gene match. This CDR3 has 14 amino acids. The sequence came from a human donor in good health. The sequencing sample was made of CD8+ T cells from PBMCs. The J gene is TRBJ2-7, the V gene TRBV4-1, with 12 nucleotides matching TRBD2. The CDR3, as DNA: TGCGCCAGCAGTCAGACTAGCGGGAGCTACGAGCAGTACTTC. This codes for CASSQTSGSYEQYF.